The present T cell receptor (beta chain) was sequenced within a study of shared clonotypes between healthy human individuals. TCRdb keeps only in-frame clones here, not all; method: immunoSEQ multiplex PCR. The profile shows roughly 2.5 million clones, roughly nine tenths of them singletons. Participating donors were healthy, HIV-negative adults free of recent acute infections or vaccinations. This clone was seen once. CDR1 and CDR2 from the germline V gene are MDHEN and SYDVKM. The V end lost 8 bases, the J end lost 6 bases, and 14 bases lay between the germline ends. This CDR3 is 13 amino acids long.

The chain couples TRBV28 to TRBJ2-4; D may be TRBD2 (5 bases). Sequenced sample: naive CD4+ T cells sorted from blood. Stated subset: CD45RA+ positively selected. The clonotype originates from a young man in good health. The CDR3 protein is CASLTGDRNIQYF. The CDR3 region has the DNA TGTGCCAGCTTAACCGGGGATAGAAACATTCAGTACTTC. The full variable domain, with the rest looked up from reference TRBV28 and TRBJ2-4, is DVKVTQSSRYLVKRTGEKVFLECVQDMDHENMFWYRQDPGLGLRLIYFSYDVKMKEKGDIPEGYSVSREKKERFSLILESASTNQTSMYLCASLTGDRNIQYFGAGTRLSVL.